Below, 19 T cell receptor beta chains from the same sample are listed, as sequenced in a study of CD8+ T cells in alopecia areata. Investigators isolated RNA and reverse transcribed it into cDNA to act as the sequencing template. Measured with immunoSEQ multiplex PCR; TCRdb has only the in-frame clones, and not every one. The repertoire includes some 82,000 clones, roughly 50% of them detected once, and around 5% sits in the top ten. Sequenced sample: NKG2D-high CD8+ T cells sorted from blood. These receptors originate from a human donor with alopecia areata.

The chain has TRBV2 and TRBJ2-7; TRBD1 aligns across 7 bases. CDR3 length equals 14 residues. V gave up 2 bases and J gave up 5 bases; unmatched junction bases: 6. Germline loops: CDR1 SNHLY, CDR2 FYNNEI. This CDR3 reads CASSETGDYHEQYF. DNA of the CDR3: TGTGCCAGCAGTGAAACAGGGGATTACCACGAGCAGTACTTC.

A few counts support this clone. The V and J genes are TRBV29-1 and TRBJ1-2, with D possibly matching TRBD1 (5 bases). V was trimmed by 3 bases and J by 0 bases, leaving 8 bases between them. This CDR3 region has 13 residues. Per the germline V gene, CDR1 is SQVTM and CDR2 is ANQGSEA. In nucleotides, the CDR3 is TGCAGCGTTGAGGGACGTTCTAACTATGGCTACACCTTC. Amino acids: CSVEGRSNYGYTF.

Only a few counts were recorded for this clone. The CDR3 bases are TGCAGCGTTGCCGGTTTGGGGATGGAGGACACTGAAGCTTTCTTT. This sequence encodes CSVAGLGMEDTEAFF. This rearrangement joins TRBV29-1 to TRBJ1-1; D remains ambiguous. The CDR3 contains 15 residues. The germline CDR1 and CDR2 sequences are SQVTM and ANQGSEA. Deletions cut 4 bases from V and 3 bases from J, with 18 bases between. Full variable domain (outside the CDR3, taken from reference TRBV29-1 and TRBJ1-1): SAVISQKPSRDICQRGTSLTIQCQVDSQVTMMFWYRQQPGQSLTLIATANQGSEATYESGFVIDKFPISRPNLTFSTLTVSNMSPEDSSIYLCSVAGLGMEDTEAFFGQGTRLTVV.

This clone was found many times. Within the sample, other DNA sequences also encode this same CDR3. The chain joins TRBV29-1 to TRBJ2-1, with D possibly being TRBD1 (5 bases). CDR1 SQVTM and CDR2 ANQGSEA come from the germline V gene. Trimming took off 7 bases at V and 4 bases at J, with 8 bases between the two ends. CDR3 length: 11 residues. CDR3 protein: CSADTYNEQFF. The CDR3 region has the DNA TGCAGCGCGGACACTTACAATGAGCAGTTCTTC.

CDR3 in DNA: TGTGCCAGCAGCTTGGGGGGCGCCGGGGAGCTGTTTTTT. The encoded protein is CASSLGGAGELFF. The rearrangement links TRBV7-9 to TRBJ2-2; D is tentatively TRBD1 or TRBD2 (6 bases each). Germline lookup yields CDR1 SEHNR and CDR2 FQNEAQ (reference sequence). CDR3 size: 13 residues. Trimming removed 3 bases at V and 6 bases at J, with 8 bases between.

The V gene is TRBV2, the J gene TRBJ2-7; a possible D gene is TRBD2 (5 bases). Deletions cut 4 bases from V and 2 bases from J, with 12 bases between. The germline V gene encodes CDR1 SNHLY and CDR2 FYNNEI. This CDR3 has 14 amino acids. In DNA, the CDR3 is TGTGCCAGCAGTGGTTGGAGGATCCCCTACGAGCAGTACTTC. Protein product: CASSGWRIPYEQYF.

This clone was observed a few times. The J gene is TRBJ2-7, the V gene TRBV20-1, with 8 bases aligning to TRBD1. V trimming: 7 bases; J trimming: 6 bases; junction bases outside the gene matches: 5. The CDR3 has 11 amino acids. CDR1 and CDR2 (germline): DFQATT, SNEGSKA (reference sequence). CDR3 region: CSGRTGLEQYF. For the CDR3, the DNA is TGCAGTGGCAGGACAGGGCTCGAGCAGTACTTC.

The rearrangement links TRBV29-1 to TRBJ2-7; D may be TRBD2 (6 bases). This CDR3 contains 13 residues. Germline CDR1 and CDR2: SQVTM and ANQGSEA. Trimming removed 6 bases from V and 4 bases from J, with 16 bases in between. The CDR3 sequence is CSVERDSGYEQYF. CDR3 nucleotide sequence: TGCAGCGTAGAACGGGACTCAGGATACGAGCAGTACTTC.

The chain uses TRBV5-4 and TRBJ1-6; perhaps TRBD1 as D (5 bases). V was clipped by 2 bases and J by 7 bases, with 16 bases between them. This CDR3 contains 16 residues. Germline CDR1 is SGHNT and CDR2 is YYREEE (reference sequence). CDR3: CASSLSAGRTNSPLHF. In DNA form, the CDR3 reads TGTGCCAGCAGCTTAAGCGCGGGACGGACCAATTCACCCCTCCACTTT.

This clone has just a few counts. V usage is TRBV28 and J usage is TRBJ2-3; 15 bases map to TRBD2. This CDR3 is built from 15 residues. After removal of 6 bases from V and 5 bases from J, the junction contained 3 bases not matched to a gene. CDR1 is MDHEN, CDR2 SYDVKM, per germline. The CDR3 DNA is TGTGCCAGCAGACGGACTAGCGGGAGGGTAGATACGCAGTATTTT. This encodes CASRRTSGRVDTQYF.

The rearrangement links TRBV13 to TRBJ2-3, with TRBD2 identical over 11 bases. This CDR3 region has 20 residues. V gave up 4 bases and J gave up 0 bases; unmatched junction bases: 15. CDR1 is PRHDT and CDR2 is FYEKMQ in the germline V gene (reference sequence). CDR3 loop: CASSSIAGTSGTTSTDTQYF. The CDR3 DNA reads TGTGCCAGCAGCTCCATCGCCGGGACTAGCGGAACCACTAGCACAGATACGCAGTATTTT.

The chain combines TRBV13 with TRBJ2-3; D gene ambiguous. In germline, CDR1 is PRHDT, CDR2 FYEKMQ (reference sequence). The ends were cut back, 0 bases at V and 0 bases at J, with 7 bases in the middle. This CDR3 is built from 15 residues. DNA for the CDR3: TGTGCCAGCAGCTTAGGCCAGGCAAGCACAGATACGCAGTATTTT. Its protein product is CASSLGQASTDTQYF.

The chain has TRBV7-9 and TRBJ2-3; D not resolved. The V and J ends lost 5 bases and 2 bases respectively, with 2 bases between them. The CDR3 consists of 11 residues. Germline V CDR1 and CDR2: SEHNR, FQNEAQ (reference sequence). CDR3: CASSLTDTQYF. The DNA for the CDR3 is TGTGCCAGCAGCCTCACAGATACGCAGTATTTT.

The chain recombines TRBV5-4 with TRBJ2-1, with a tentative D call TRBD2 (6 bases). Germline lookup yields CDR1 SGHNT and CDR2 YYREEE (reference sequence). Between the trimmed V and J ends, which lost 2 bases and 0 bases, there was a span of 9 bases. The CDR3 length is 15 residues. In DNA, the CDR3 is TGTGCCAGCAGCTTTAGCGGCGGCTCCTACAATGAGCAGTTCTTC. Protein product: CASSFSGGSYNEQFF.

J is TRBJ2-3 and V is TRBV7-6, with D possibly TRBD2 on 6 matching bases. This CDR3 is 13 amino acids long. The ends were cut back, 6 bases at V and 8 bases at J, with 15 bases in the middle. Germline CDR1 reads SGHVS; CDR2 reads FNYEAQ. CDR3 DNA sequence: TGTGCCAGCAGTTCTCAAGGAGCGGGTACGCAGTATTTT. The encoded protein is CASSSQGAGTQYF.

This clone was counted between two and nine times. This chain links TRBV5-1 with TRBJ2-1; D is unclear. CDR1 is SGHRS, CDR2 YFSETQ, per germline. Trimming pared 2 bases from V and 7 bases from J, leaving 10 bases between. The CDR3 is 13 residues long. CDR3 residues: CASSFPLRNEQFF. The CDR3 region has the DNA TGCGCCAGCAGCTTTCCTCTAAGGAATGAGCAGTTCTTC.

V is TRBV5-6 and J is TRBJ1-6; possible D gene TRBD1, 5 bases. The V end was cut by 7 bases, the J end by 9 bases, with 20 bases between. There are 15 residues in the CDR3. CDR1 is SGHDT, CDR2 YYEEEE, per germline. The CDR3 region is CASAPGPGGGSPLHF. CDR3 nucleotide sequence: TGTGCCAGCGCGCCGGGCCCGGGGGGTGGTTCACCCCTCCACTTT.

V is TRBV28 and J is TRBJ2-3; 10 bases fit TRBD2. Germline-derived CDR1 and CDR2 are MDHEN and SYDVKM. This CDR3 has 16 amino acids. The J segment lost 2 bases and the V segment lost 2 bases, leaving 4 bases of the junction unmatched. The CDR3 is CASSLPTSGITDTQYF. The DNA for the CDR3 is TGTGCCAGCAGTTTACCCACTAGCGGGATCACAGATACGCAGTATTTT.

This clone was seen a handful of times. The gene calls are TRBV29-1 and TRBJ2-1; the D gene is possibly TRBD2 (5 bases). Germline CDR1 SQVTM, CDR2 ANQGSEA. V was clipped by 6 bases and J by 0 bases, with 18 bases between them. The CDR3 runs 16 residues. The CDR3 protein is CSVVGAAYSSYNEQFF. DNA for the CDR3: TGCAGCGTCGTGGGAGCAGCCTATAGCTCCTACAATGAGCAGTTCTTC.